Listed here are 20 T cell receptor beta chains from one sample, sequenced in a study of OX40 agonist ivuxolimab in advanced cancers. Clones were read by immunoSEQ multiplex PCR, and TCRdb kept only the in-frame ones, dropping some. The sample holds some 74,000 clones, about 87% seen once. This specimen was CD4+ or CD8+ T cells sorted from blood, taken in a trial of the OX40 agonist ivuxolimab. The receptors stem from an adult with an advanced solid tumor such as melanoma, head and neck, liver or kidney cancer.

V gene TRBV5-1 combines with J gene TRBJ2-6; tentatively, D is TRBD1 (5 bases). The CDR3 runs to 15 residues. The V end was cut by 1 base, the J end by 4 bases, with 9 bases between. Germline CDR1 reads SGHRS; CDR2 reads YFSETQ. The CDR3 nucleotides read TGCGCCAGCAGCTTGCCTGGGGCAGGGGCCAACGTCCTGACTTTC. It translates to CASSLPGAGANVLTF.

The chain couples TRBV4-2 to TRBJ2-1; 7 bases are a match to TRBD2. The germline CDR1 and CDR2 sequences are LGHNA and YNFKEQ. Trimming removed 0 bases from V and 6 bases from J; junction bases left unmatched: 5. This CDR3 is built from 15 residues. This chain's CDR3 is CASSQEIRGVNEQFF. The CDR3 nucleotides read TGTGCCAGCAGCCAAGAAATCCGGGGGGTCAATGAGCAGTTCTTC.

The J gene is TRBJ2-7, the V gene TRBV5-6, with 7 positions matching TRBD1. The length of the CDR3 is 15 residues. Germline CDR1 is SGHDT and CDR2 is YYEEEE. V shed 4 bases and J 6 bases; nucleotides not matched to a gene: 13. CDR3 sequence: CASSPVTGWDSEQYF. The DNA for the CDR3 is TGTGCCAGCAGCCCGGTGACAGGGTGGGACAGCGAGCAGTACTTC.

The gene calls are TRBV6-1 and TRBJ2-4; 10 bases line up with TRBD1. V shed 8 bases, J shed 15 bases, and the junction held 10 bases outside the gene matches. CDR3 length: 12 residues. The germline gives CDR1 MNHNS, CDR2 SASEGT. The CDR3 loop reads CASRQDRGATYF. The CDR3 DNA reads TGTGCCAGCCGCCAGGACAGGGGGGCAACGTACTTC.

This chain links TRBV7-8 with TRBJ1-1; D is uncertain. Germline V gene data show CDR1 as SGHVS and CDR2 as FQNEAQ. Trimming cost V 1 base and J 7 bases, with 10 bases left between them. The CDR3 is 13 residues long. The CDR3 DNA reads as TGTGCCAGCAGCTTAGGCAGGCGGGGTGAAGCTTTCTTT. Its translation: CASSLGRRGEAFF. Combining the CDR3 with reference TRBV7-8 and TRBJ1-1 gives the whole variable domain GAGVSQSPRYKVAKRGQDVALRCDPISGHVSLFWYQQALGQGPEFLTYFQNEAQLDKSGLPSDRFFAERPEGSVSTLKIQRTQQEDSAVYLCASSLGRRGEAFFGQGTRLTVV.

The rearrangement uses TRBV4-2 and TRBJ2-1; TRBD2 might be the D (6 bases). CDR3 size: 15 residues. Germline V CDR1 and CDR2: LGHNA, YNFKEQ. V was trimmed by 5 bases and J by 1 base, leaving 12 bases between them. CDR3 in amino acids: CASSSDAGSYNEQFF. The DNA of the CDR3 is TGTGCCAGCAGCTCCGATGCGGGGTCCTACAATGAGCAGTTCTTC.

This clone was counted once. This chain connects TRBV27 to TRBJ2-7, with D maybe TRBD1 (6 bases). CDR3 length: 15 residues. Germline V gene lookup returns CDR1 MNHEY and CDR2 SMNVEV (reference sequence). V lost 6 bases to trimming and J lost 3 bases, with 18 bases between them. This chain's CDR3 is CASSPEAGRGYEQYF. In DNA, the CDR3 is TGTGCCAGCAGCCCCGAGGCGGGCAGGGGCTACGAGCAGTACTTC.

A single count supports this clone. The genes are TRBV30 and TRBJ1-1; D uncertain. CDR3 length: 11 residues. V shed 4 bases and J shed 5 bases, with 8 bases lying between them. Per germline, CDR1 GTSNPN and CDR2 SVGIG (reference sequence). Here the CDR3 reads CAWIGGTEAFF. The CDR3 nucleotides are TGTGCCTGGATTGGAGGGACTGAAGCTTTCTTT. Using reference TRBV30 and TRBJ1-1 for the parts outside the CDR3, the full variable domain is SQTIHQWPATLVQPVGSPLSLECTVEGTSNPNLYWYRQAAGRGLQLLFYSVGIGQISSEVPQNLSASRPQDRQFILSSKKLLLSDSGFYLCAWIGGTEAFFGQGTRLTVV.

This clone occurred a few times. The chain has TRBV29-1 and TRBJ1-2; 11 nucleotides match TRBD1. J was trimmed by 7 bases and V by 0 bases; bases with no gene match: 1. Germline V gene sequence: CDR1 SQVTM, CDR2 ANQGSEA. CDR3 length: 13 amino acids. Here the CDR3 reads CSVEEGQGGGYTF. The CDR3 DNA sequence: TGCAGCGTTGAAGAGGGACAGGGGGGTGGCTACACCTTC.

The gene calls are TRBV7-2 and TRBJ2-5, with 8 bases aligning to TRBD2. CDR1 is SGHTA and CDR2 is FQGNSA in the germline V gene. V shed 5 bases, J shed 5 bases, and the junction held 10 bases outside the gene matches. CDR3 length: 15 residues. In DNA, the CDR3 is TGTGCCAGCAGCCCCGTCGGGGGGGGAGGGGAGACCCAGTACTTC. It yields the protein CASSPVGGGGETQYF.

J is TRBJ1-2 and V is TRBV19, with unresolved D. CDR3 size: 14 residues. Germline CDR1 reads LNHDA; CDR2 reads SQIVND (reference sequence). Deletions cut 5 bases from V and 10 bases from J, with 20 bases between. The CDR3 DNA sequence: TGTGCCAGTAGTCTTCCGGGGAAGACCACCACCTACACCTTC. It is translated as CASSLPGKTTTYTF.

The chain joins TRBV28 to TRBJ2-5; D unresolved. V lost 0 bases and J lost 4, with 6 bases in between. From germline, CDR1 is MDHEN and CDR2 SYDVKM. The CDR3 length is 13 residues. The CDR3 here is CASSLWARETQYF. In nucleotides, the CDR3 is TGTGCCAGCAGTTTATGGGCGCGAGAGACCCAGTACTTC.

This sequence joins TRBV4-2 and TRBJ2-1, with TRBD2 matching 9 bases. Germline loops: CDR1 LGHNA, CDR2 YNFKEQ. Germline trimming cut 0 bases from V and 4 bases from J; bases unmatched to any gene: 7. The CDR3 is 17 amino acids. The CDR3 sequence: CASSQDPGGGVYNEQFF. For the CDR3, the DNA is TGTGCCAGCAGCCAAGACCCAGGCGGGGGGGTTTACAATGAGCAGTTCTTC.

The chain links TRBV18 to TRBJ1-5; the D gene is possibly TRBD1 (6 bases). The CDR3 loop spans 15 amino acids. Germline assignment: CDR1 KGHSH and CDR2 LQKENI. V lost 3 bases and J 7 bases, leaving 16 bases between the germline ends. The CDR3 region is CASSPGGQGNQPQHF. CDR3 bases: TGTGCCAGCTCACCGGGTGGGCAGGGGAACCAGCCCCAGCATTTT.

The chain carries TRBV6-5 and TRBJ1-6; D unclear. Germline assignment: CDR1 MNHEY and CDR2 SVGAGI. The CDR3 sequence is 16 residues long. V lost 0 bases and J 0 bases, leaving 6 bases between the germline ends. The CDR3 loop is CASSYSISSYNSPLHF. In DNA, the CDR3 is TGTGCCAGCAGTTACTCGATCAGCTCCTATAATTCACCCCTCCACTTT.

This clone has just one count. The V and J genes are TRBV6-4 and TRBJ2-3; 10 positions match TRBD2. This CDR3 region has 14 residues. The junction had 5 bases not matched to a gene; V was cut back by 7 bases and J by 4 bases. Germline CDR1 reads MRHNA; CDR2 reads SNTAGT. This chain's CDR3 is CASKGSGGSDTQYF. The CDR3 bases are TGTGCCAGCAAGGGTAGCGGGGGGTCAGATACGCAGTATTTT.

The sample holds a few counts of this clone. The chain's CDR3 is CASSSRSNYGYTF. The CDR3 DNA reads as TGTGCCAGCAGCTCCCGGAGTAACTATGGCTACACCTTC. The chain combines TRBV11-3 with TRBJ1-2; no clear D gene. CDR3 length: 13 amino acids. V lost 4 bases and J 1 base, leaving 7 bases between the germline ends. Germline assignment: CDR1 SGHNT and CDR2 YENEEA.

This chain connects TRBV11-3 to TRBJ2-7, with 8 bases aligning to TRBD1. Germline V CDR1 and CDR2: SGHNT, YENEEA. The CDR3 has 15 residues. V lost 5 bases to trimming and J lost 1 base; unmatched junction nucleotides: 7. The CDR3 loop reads CASSGSGGVSYEQYF. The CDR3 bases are TGTGCCAGCAGCGGGTCAGGGGGCGTATCCTACGAGCAGTACTTC.

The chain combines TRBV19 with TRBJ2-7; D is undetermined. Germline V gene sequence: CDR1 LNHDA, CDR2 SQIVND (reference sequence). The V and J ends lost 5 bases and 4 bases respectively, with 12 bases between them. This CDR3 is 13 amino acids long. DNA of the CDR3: TGTGCCAGTAGTCTAGGACGAGAATACGAGCAGTACTTC. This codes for CASSLGREYEQYF.

Here the CDR3 DNA reads TGTGCCAGCAGTTACTCTGCTAGCGGGGGTTACGAGCAGTACTTC. Translating it yields CASSYSASGGYEQYF. The V gene is TRBV6-5, the J gene TRBJ2-7; 10 nucleotides agree with TRBD2. V lost 0 bases and J lost 4; bases outside the gene matches: 3. The V gene's germline CDR1 is MNHEY and CDR2 SVGAGI. The CDR3 loop spans 15 amino acids.